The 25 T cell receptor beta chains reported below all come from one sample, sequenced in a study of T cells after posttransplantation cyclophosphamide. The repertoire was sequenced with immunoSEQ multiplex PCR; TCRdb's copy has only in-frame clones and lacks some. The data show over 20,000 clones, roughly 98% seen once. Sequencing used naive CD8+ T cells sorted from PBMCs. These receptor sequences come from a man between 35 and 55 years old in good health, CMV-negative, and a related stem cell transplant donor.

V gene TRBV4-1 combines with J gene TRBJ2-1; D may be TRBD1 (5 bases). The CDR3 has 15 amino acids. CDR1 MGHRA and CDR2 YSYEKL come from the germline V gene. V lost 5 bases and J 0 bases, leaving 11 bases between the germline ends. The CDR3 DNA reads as TGCGCCAGCAGCTACAGGAGCAGCTCCTACAATGAGCAGTTCTTC. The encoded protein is CASSYRSSSYNEQFF.

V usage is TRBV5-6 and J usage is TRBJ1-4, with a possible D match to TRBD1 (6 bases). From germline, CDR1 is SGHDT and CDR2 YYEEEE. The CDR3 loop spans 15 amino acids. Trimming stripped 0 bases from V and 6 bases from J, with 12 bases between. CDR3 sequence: CASSLVRGAHEKLFF. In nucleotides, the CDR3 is TGTGCCAGCAGCTTGGTTCGGGGGGCCCATGAAAAACTGTTTTTT.

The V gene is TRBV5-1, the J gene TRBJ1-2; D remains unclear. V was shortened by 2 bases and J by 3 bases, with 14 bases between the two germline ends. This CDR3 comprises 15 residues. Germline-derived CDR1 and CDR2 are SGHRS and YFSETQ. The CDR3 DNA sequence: TGCGCCAGCAGCTTTTTGCGGATGGGAGACTATGGCTACACCTTC. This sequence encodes CASSFLRMGDYGYTF.

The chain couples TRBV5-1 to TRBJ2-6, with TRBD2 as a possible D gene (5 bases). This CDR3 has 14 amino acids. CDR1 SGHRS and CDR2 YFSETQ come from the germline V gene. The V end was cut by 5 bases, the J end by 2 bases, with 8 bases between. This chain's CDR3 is CASRVEAGANVLTF. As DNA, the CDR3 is TGCGCCAGCAGGGTGGAGGCTGGGGCCAACGTCCTGACTTTC.

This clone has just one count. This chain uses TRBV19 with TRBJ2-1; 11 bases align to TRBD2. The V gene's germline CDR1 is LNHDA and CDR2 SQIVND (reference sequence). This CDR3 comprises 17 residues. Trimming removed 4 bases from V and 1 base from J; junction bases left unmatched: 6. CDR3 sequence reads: CASSTTSGSESYNEQFF. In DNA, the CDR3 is TGTGCCAGTAGTACAACTAGCGGGAGTGAGTCCTACAATGAGCAGTTCTTC. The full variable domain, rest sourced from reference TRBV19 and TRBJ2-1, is DGGITQSPKYLFRKEGQNVTLSCEQNLNHDAMYWYRQDPGQGLRLIYYSQIVNDFQKGDIAEGYSVSREKKESFPLTVTSAQKNPTAFYLCASSTTSGSESYNEQFFGPGTRLTVL.

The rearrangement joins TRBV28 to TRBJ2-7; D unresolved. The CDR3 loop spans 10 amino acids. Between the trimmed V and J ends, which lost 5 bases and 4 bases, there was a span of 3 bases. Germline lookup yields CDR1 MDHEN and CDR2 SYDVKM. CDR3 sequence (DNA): TGTGCCAGCAGTCAATACGAGCAGTACTTC. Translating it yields CASSQYEQYF.

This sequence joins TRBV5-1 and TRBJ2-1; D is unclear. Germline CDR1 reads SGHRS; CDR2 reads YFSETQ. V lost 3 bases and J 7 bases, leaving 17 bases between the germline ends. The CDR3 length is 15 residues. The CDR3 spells CASSYRVYGSNEQFF. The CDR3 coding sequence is TGCGCCAGCAGCTACAGAGTTTACGGTTCAAATGAGCAGTTCTTC.

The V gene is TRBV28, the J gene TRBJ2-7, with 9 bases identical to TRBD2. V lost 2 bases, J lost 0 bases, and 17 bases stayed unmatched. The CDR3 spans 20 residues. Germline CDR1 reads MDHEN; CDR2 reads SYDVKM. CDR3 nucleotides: TGTGCCAGCAGTTTAAAAGTTTCGCCTAGCGGGGAACAATTCTCCTACGAGCAGTACTTC. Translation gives CASSLKVSPSGEQFSYEQYF.

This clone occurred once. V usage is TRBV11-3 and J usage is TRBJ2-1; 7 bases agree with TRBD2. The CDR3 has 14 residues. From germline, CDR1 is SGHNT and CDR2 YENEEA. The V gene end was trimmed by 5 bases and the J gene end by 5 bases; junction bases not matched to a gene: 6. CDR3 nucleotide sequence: TGTGCCAGCAGCCCGAGGACTAGGAACAATGAGCAGTTCTTC. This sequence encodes CASSPRTRNNEQFF.

The CDR3 is CASSQGAGTSGSVAYEQYF. In nucleotides, the CDR3 is TGCGCCAGCAGCCAAGGAGCCGGGACTAGCGGTTCTGTCGCCTACGAGCAGTACTTC. The V gene is TRBV4-3, the J gene TRBJ2-7; 11 nucleotides align to TRBD2. Germline lookup yields CDR1 LGHNA and CDR2 YSLEER. V shed 1 base, J shed 2 bases, and the junction held 13 bases outside the gene matches. This CDR3 contains 19 residues.

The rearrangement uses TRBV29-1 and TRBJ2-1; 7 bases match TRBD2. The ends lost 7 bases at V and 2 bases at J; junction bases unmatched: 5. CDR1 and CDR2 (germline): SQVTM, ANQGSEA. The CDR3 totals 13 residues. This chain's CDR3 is CSGGGGAYNEQFF. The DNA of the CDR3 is TGCAGCGGAGGCGGGGGTGCCTACAATGAGCAGTTCTTC.

CDR3 protein: CASSQDPAGGTGELFF. The CDR3 nucleotides read TGCGCCAGCAGCCAAGATCCAGCGGGAGGGACCGGGGAGCTGTTTTTT. The rearrangement joins TRBV4-1 to TRBJ2-2, with 10 bases aligning to TRBD2. The CDR3 spans 16 residues. The junction had 3 bases not matched to a gene; V was cut back by 0 bases and J by 5 bases. Germline V gene data show CDR1 as MGHRA and CDR2 as YSYEKL.

CDR3 nucleotides: TGTGCCAGCAGTCCCACAGGGGGAAGGGGTACGCAGTATTTT. Translating it yields CASSPTGGRGTQYF. The V gene is TRBV27, the J gene TRBJ2-3; TRBD1 matches at 8 bases. Per the germline V gene, CDR1 is MNHEY and CDR2 is SMNVEV (reference sequence). V trimming: 5 bases; J trimming: 8 bases; junction bases outside the gene matches: 9. This CDR3 comprises 14 residues.

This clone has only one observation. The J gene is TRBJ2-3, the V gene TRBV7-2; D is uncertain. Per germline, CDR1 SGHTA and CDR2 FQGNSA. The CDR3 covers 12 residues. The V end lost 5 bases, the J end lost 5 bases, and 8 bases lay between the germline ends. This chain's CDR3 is CASSPSGDTQYF. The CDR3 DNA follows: TGTGCCAGCAGCCCCTCGGGAGATACGCAGTATTTT.

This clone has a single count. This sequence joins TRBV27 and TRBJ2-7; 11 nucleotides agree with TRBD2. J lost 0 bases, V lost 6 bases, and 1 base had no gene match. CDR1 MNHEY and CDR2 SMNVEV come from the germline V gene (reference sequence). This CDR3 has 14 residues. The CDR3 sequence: CASRLAGGSYEQYF. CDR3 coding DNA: TGTGCCAGCAGGCTAGCGGGAGGCTCCTACGAGCAGTACTTC.

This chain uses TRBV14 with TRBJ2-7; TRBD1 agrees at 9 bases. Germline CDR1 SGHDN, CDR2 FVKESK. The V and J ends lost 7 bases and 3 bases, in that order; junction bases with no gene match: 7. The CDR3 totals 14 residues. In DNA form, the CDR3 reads TGTGCCAGCACCGAGACAGGGGGTGTCTACGAGCAGTACTTC. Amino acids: CASTETGGVYEQYF.

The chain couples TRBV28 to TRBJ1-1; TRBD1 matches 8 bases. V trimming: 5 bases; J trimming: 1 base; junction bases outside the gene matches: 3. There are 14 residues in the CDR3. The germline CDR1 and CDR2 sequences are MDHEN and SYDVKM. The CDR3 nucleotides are TGTGCCAGCAGTATCCAGGGGGCGAACACTGAAGCTTTCTTT. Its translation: CASSIQGANTEAFF.

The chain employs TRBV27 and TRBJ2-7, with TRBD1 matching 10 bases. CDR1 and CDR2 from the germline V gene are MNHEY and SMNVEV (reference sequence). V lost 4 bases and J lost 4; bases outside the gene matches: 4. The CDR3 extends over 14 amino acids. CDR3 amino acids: CASSSPGQGYEQYF. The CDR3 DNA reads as TGTGCCAGCAGTTCACCGGGACAGGGGTACGAGCAGTACTTC.

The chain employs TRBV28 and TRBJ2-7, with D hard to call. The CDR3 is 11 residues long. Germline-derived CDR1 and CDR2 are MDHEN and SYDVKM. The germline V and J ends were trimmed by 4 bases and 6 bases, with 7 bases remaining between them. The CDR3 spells CASSYAGEQYF. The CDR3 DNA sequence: TGTGCCAGCAGTTACGCAGGCGAGCAGTACTTC.

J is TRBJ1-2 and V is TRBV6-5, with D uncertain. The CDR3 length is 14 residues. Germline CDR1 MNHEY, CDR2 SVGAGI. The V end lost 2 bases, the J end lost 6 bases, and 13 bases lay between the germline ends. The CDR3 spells CASSYGRERNGYTF. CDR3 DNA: TGTGCCAGCAGTTACGGGCGGGAGCGGAATGGCTACACCTTC.

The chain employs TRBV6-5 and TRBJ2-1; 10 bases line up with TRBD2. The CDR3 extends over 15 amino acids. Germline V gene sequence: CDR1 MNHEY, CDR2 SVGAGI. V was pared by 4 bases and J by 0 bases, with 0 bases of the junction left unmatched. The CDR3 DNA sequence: TGTGCCAGCAGTTCTAGCGGGAGCTCCTACAATGAGCAGTTCTTC. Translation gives CASSSSGSSYNEQFF.

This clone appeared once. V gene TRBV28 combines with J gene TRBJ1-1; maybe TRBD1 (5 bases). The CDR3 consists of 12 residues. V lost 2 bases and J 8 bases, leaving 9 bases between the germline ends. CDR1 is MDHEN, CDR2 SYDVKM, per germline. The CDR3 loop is CASSLPGGEAFF. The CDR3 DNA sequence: TGTGCCAGCAGTTTACCGGGGGGGGAAGCTTTCTTT.

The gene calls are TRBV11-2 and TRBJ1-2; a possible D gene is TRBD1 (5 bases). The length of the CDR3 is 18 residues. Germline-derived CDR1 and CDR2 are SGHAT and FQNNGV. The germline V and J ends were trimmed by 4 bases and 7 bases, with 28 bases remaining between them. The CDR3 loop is CASSSYSRGGGGGLGYTF. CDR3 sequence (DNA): TGTGCCAGCAGCTCCTATAGTAGAGGAGGCGGGGGAGGCCTTGGCTACACCTTC.

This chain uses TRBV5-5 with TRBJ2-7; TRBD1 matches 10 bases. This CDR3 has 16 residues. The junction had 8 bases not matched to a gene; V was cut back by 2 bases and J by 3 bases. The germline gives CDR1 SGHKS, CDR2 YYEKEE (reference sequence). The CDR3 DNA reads TGTGCCAGCAGCTTCGGGACAGGGGAAGGGTACTACGAGCAGTACTTC. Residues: CASSFGTGEGYYEQYF.

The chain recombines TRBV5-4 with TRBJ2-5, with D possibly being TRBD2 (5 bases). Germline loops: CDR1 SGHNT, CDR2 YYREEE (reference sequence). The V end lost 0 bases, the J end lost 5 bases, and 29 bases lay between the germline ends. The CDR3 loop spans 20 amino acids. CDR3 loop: CASSLAPFLSGGPDGETQYF. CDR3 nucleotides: TGTGCCAGCAGCTTGGCACCTTTCTTGTCGGGCGGGCCTGATGGGGAGACCCAGTACTTC.